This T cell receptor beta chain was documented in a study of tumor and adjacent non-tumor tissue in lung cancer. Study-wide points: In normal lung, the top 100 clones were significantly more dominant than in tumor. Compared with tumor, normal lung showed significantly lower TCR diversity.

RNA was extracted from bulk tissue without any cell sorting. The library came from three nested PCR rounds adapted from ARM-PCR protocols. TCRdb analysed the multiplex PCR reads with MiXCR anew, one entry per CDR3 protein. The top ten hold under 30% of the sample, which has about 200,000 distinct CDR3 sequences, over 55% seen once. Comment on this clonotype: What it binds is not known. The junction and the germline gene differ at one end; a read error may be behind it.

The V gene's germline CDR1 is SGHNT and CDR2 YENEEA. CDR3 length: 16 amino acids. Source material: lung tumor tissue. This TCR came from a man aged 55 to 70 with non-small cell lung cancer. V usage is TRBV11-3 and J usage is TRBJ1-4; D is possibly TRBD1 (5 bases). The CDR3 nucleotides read TGTGTCAGCAACAAAAGAGCAGGGATCCCTAATGAAAAACTGTTTTTT. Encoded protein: CVSNKRAGIPNEKLFF. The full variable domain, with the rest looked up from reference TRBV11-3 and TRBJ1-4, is EAGVVQSPRYKIIEKKQPVAFWCNPISGHNTLYWYLQNLGQGPELLIRYENEEAVDDSQLPKDRFSAERLKGVDSTLKIQPAELGDSAVYLCVSNKRAGIPNEKLFFGSGTQLSVL.